This TCR beta chain was captured in a study of Ad26.COV2.S vaccination and SARS-CoV-2 variants. The assay was immunoSEQ multiplex PCR, and TCRdb's table has in-frame clones only and misses some. This table holds approximately 400,000 clones, about 91% found once. CDR3 size: 15 residues. The germline V gene has CDR1 LNHDA and CDR2 SQIVND (reference sequence). Deletions cut 5 bases from V and 0 bases from J, with 11 bases between. The sequencing used peripheral blood, collected after recovery from COVID-19. The gene calls are TRBV19 and TRBJ2-1; the D gene is possibly TRBD2 (6 bases). The TCR originated in a human donor who had recovered from COVID-19. CDR3 loop: CASSSPGGSYNEQFF. The CDR3 nucleotides read TGTGCCAGTAGTTCGCCCGGGGGCTCCTACAATGAGCAGTTCTTC.